This T cell receptor (beta chain) was recovered during a study of T cells in Graves' hyperthyroidism and ophthalmopathy. General study results and limits: Using 13 V-J features, a model discriminated ophthalmopathy from stable hyperthyroidism.

TCR beta CDR3 sequences were amplified from RNA transcripts. Using the HTBI primer set, a first-round RT-PCR was run on the TCR CDR3. MiXCR was run by TCRdb on the multiplex PCR reads, yielding one entry per CDR3 protein. The sample consists of hundreds of thousands of distinct CDR3 sequences, around 16% of them appearing once. In germline, CDR1 is DFQATT, CDR2 SNEGSKA (reference sequence). CDR3 length: 13 amino acids. The trim removed 5 bases at V and 8 bases at J, leaving 1 base unmatched. At least ten counts were recorded for this clonotype. No antigen is known for it. Over 18 months, lack of ophthalmopathy progression marked Graves' hyperthyroidism as stable. Newly diagnosed patients aged 18 to 65 had hyperthyroidism of under 2 months' duration. Each diagnosis drew on symptoms, thyroxine, TRAb, thyroid ultrasound and orbital computed tomography findings.

The sequencing input was blood. The chain joins TRBV20-1 to TRBJ2-1; 15 positions match TRBD2. The TCR comes from a woman aged 30 to 39 with Graves' hyperthyroidism. CDR3: CSAGLAGGYEQFF. Here the CDR3 DNA reads TGCAGTGCTGGACTAGCGGGAGGGTATGAGCAGTTCTTC.